Sequencing of this T cell receptor (beta chain) was carried out in a study of T-cell memory formation after mild COVID-19. General study results and limits: Some responding clones appeared in pre-infection memory, suggesting cross-reactive memory joined. Most CD4+ clones that shrank were in CM and EM, while CD8+ ones turned up in EMRA.

Via MiXCR, TCRdb re-called the 5' RACE reads, giving one row per CDR3 protein. The sample includes hundreds of thousands of distinct CDR3 sequences, roughly 19% of them seen just once. CDR1 and CDR2 (germline): SGDLS, YYNGEE. V gave up 2 bases and J gave up 6 bases; unmatched junction bases: 7. This CDR3 has 16 residues. This clonotype appeared a few times. Its antigen is unknown. Specimen: PBMCs or a T cell subset sorted from them (not recorded which). This chain uses TRBV9 with TRBJ2-1, with 11 nucleotides matching TRBD1. The receptor's source is a man between 18 and 35 years old who had mild COVID-19 (a few samples of this study predate the infection). Cell type and time point are not known. Here the CDR3 DNA reads TGTGCCAGCAGCGTTTCGGGGACAGGGGGAATCAATGAGCAGTTCTTC. Its protein product is CASSVSGTGGINEQFF.